What follows are 26 T cell receptor beta chains derived from one specimen sequenced in a study of cytomegalovirus exposure and HLA in healthy donors. The PCR ran on 60 Vbeta and 13 Jbeta primers. Sequenced by immunoSEQ multiplex PCR; TCRdb stores in-frame clones only, minus some. The sample consists of just over 95,000 clones, about 77% of them appearing once. The specimen was PBMCs. All receptors come from a woman aged 40-49 years in good health and CMV-seronegative.

V usage is TRBV19 and J usage is TRBJ1-2, with D possibly TRBD1 on 5 matching bases. V lost 10 bases to trimming and J lost 4 bases, with 13 bases between them. Germline V gene data show CDR1 as LNHDA and CDR2 as SQIVND (reference sequence). CDR3 length: 12 amino acids. As DNA, the CDR3 is TGTGCCACTTCGACAGTAGTCTATGGCTACACCTTC. It codes for CATSTVVYGYTF.

This rearrangement joins TRBV15 to TRBJ1-2; the match to TRBD1 covers 7 bases. With 3 bases clipped from V and 4 bases from J, the junction kept 5 bases outside the gene matches. The germline V gene has CDR1 LNHNV and CDR2 YYDKDF (reference sequence). This CDR3 is 14 amino acids long. The CDR3 here is CATSSQTGIYGYTF. The CDR3 bases are TGTGCCACCAGCAGCCAGACAGGGATCTATGGCTACACCTTC.

The table lists this clone with a few counts. The rearrangement links TRBV30 to TRBJ2-1; 11 nucleotides agree with TRBD2. The germline V gene has CDR1 GTSNPN and CDR2 SVGIG (reference sequence). This CDR3 is built from 14 residues. The ends lost 2 bases at V and 7 bases at J; junction bases unmatched: 4. The DNA of the CDR3 is TGTGCCTGGAGTAGGGGACTAGCGGAGAATGAGCAGTTCTTC. This sequence encodes CAWSRGLAENEQFF. Complete variable domain (other parts from reference TRBV30 and TRBJ2-1): SQTIHQWPATLVQPVGSPLSLECTVEGTSNPNLYWYRQAAGRGLQLLFYSVGIGQISSEVPQNLSASRPQDRQFILSSKKLLLSDSGFYLCAWSRGLAENEQFFGPGTRLTVL.

The chain carries TRBV5-1 and TRBJ1-6, with D uncertain. CDR3 size: 15 residues. V shed 4 bases and J shed 0 bases, with 8 bases lying between them. The V gene's germline CDR1 is SGHRS and CDR2 YFSETQ. The CDR3 bases are TGCGCCAGCAGCATGCGGAGCTCCTATAATTCACCCCTCCACTTT. It specifies CASSMRSSYNSPLHF.

The genes are TRBV5-1 and TRBJ2-2; the D gene is possibly TRBD1 (6 bases). The V and J ends lost 0 bases and 10 bases respectively, with 13 bases between them. The CDR3 is made up of 14 amino acids. CDR1 and CDR2 (germline): SGHRS, YFSETQ. The CDR3 is CASSLVGGTLELFF. The CDR3 nucleotides read TGCGCCAGCAGCTTGGTAGGGGGTACGTTGGAGCTGTTTTTT.

The chain uses TRBV27 and TRBJ2-7; possibly TRBD1 for D (6 bases). Trimming shortened V by 0 bases and J by 4 bases, and 7 bases separated the two germline ends. The CDR3 contains 13 residues. Looked up from germline, CDR1 is MNHEY and CDR2 is SMNVEV (reference sequence). The CDR3 coding sequence is TGTGCCAGCAGTTTATCCCAGGGGTACGAGCAGTACTTC. It specifies CASSLSQGYEQYF.

The V call is TRBV4-1, the J call TRBJ2-6; 10 bases are a match to TRBD2. CDR1 is MGHRA and CDR2 is YSYEKL in the germline V gene. J was trimmed by 6 bases and V by 1 base; bases with no gene match: 18. The CDR3 covers 21 residues. CDR3 sequence reads: CASSQAALAGGRVSLANVLTF. CDR3 sequence (DNA): TGCGCCAGCAGCCAAGCGGCGTTAGCGGGGGGACGCGTGAGTTTGGCCAACGTCCTGACTTTC.

The chain employs TRBV19 and TRBJ1-4; possibly TRBD1 for D (5 bases). The V end was cut by 7 bases, the J end by 8 bases, with 14 bases between. The CDR3 loop spans 13 amino acids. Germline assignment: CDR1 LNHDA and CDR2 SQIVND (reference sequence). The CDR3 sequence: CASTRQGIEKLFF. In DNA, the CDR3 is TGTGCCAGTACGAGGCAGGGAATAGAAAAACTGTTTTTT.

The V gene is TRBV30, the J gene TRBJ2-3, with 15 bases fitting TRBD2. In germline, CDR1 is GTSNPN, CDR2 SVGIG (reference sequence). This CDR3 comprises 15 residues. J was trimmed by 2 bases and V by 5 bases; bases with no gene match: 2. Written as DNA, the CDR3 is TGTGCCTGGGGGACTAGCGGGGGGTTCACAGATACGCAGTATTTT. Residues: CAWGTSGGFTDTQYF.

The chain has TRBV7-2 and TRBJ1-5, with D unclear. The V gene's germline CDR1 is SGHTA and CDR2 FQGNSA. CDR3 length equals 19 residues. The V and J ends lost 0 bases and 0 bases respectively, with 18 bases between them. This CDR3 is CASSLAIDDGYYSNQPQHF. The CDR3 DNA is TGTGCCAGCAGCTTAGCGATAGACGACGGGTACTATAGCAATCAGCCCCAGCATTTT.

V is TRBV7-8 and J is TRBJ1-5; 11 nucleotides match TRBD1. Germline V gene lookup returns CDR1 SGHVS and CDR2 FQNEAQ. CDR3 length: 18 amino acids. The J segment lost 5 bases and the V segment lost 5 bases, leaving 14 bases of the junction unmatched. DNA of the CDR3: TGTGCCAGCAGCCCTGGACAGGGGGCAACGTTTTTGGATCAGCCCCAGCATTTT. Translating gives CASSPGQGATFLDQPQHF.

The chain joins TRBV18 to TRBJ1-1; 8 nucleotides agree with TRBD1. Looked up from germline, CDR1 is KGHSH and CDR2 is LQKENI. The CDR3 runs 15 residues. V dropped 3 bases and J dropped 0; count of bases not matched to a gene: 3. CDR3 DNA sequence: TGTGCCAGCTCACCGCGGACAGGGTTGAACACTGAAGCTTTCTTT. It is translated as CASSPRTGLNTEAFF.

DNA of the CDR3: TGTGCCAGTAGTACCCCCGGACAGTCCTATCAGCCCCAGCATTTT. Protein product: CASSTPGQSYQPQHF. The rearrangement joins TRBV19 to TRBJ1-5; maybe TRBD1 (6 bases). This CDR3 is built from 15 residues. Trimming left V 4 bases short and J 5 bases short, with 15 bases between. Per the germline V gene, CDR1 is LNHDA and CDR2 is SQIVND (reference sequence).

The chain combines TRBV2 with TRBJ2-7, with TRBD1 matching 7 bases. Germline loops: CDR1 SNHLY, CDR2 FYNNEI. This CDR3 region has 14 residues. V lost 6 bases to trimming and J lost 0 bases; unmatched junction nucleotides: 5. The CDR3 nucleotides read TGTGCCAGCAGAGTTAGGGGGCACTCCTACGAGCAGTACTTC. As protein: CASRVRGHSYEQYF.

Only one count was recorded for this clone. This rearrangement joins TRBV6-5 to TRBJ2-2; weak D call: TRBD2 (5 bases). This CDR3 is built from 15 residues. Trimming left V 2 bases short and J 5 bases short, with 12 bases between. Germline CDR1 is MNHEY and CDR2 is SVGAGI. CDR3 DNA: TGTGCCAGCAGTTACCGGGGTTTGAATACCGGGGAGCTGTTTTTT. Protein product: CASSYRGLNTGELFF.

This chain's CDR3 is CAIGRGGSEETQYF. CDR3 nucleotide sequence: TGTGCCATCGGGAGGGGGGGCTCGGAAGAGACCCAGTACTTC. The gene calls are TRBV10-3 and TRBJ2-5, with D possibly matching TRBD2 (7 bases). The CDR3 spans 14 residues. V lost 8 bases, J lost 3 bases, and 16 bases lay in between. Germline lookup yields CDR1 ENHRY and CDR2 SYGVKD.

The chain uses TRBV6-5 and TRBJ1-4, with 9 nucleotides matching TRBD1. Germline V CDR1 and CDR2: MNHEY, SVGAGI. The CDR3 runs to 16 residues. After removal of 4 bases from V and 5 bases from J, the junction contained 8 bases not matched to a gene. CDR3 in amino acids: CASSSGTGTFNEKLFF. Written as DNA, the CDR3 is TGTGCCAGCAGTTCTGGGACAGGGACCTTCAATGAAAAACTGTTTTTT.

This clone was picked up a small number of times. The chain recombines TRBV21-1 with TRBJ1-4. TRBV21-1 is flagged as a pseudogene. This CDR3 contains 14 residues. The CDR3 sequence: CASSKKGSYEKLFF. CDR3 nucleotide sequence: TGTGCCAGCAGCAAAAAAGGGAGCTATGAAAAACTGTTTTTT.

V and J are TRBV4-2 and TRBJ1-1; no definite D call. V was clipped by 0 bases and J by 0 bases, with 11 bases between them. In germline, CDR1 is LGHNA, CDR2 YNFKEQ. The CDR3 has 16 residues. The CDR3 bases are TGTGCCAGCAGCCAAGAAGGCGTCGGGGTGAACACTGAAGCTTTCTTT. Residues: CASSQEGVGVNTEAFF.

This sequence joins TRBV27 and TRBJ2-2; 8 bases are shared with TRBD2. Trimming removed 1 base from V and 0 bases from J; junction bases left unmatched: 4. Germline CDR1 is MNHEY and CDR2 is SMNVEV (reference sequence). The CDR3 is made up of 17 amino acids. CDR3: CASSLFAGGTNTGELFF. CDR3 nucleotides: TGTGCCAGCAGTTTATTTGCGGGGGGCACGAACACCGGGGAGCTGTTTTTT.

The rearrangement uses TRBV5-8 and TRBJ1-1; D gene unclear. The CDR3 sequence is 13 residues long. Deletions cut 4 bases from V and 1 base from J, with 8 bases between. Germline assignment: CDR1 SGHTS and CDR2 YDEGEE. The CDR3 DNA reads TGTGCCAGCAGCCCCGGGGAGAACACTGAAGCTTTCTTT. The encoded protein is CASSPGENTEAFF.

The V and J genes are TRBV28 and TRBJ2-7; 7 bases map to TRBD1. CDR3 length: 14 amino acids. Losses at the gene ends were 3 bases for V and 2 bases for J; bases not matched to a gene: 4. CDR1 is MDHEN, CDR2 SYDVKM, per germline. CDR3 nucleotide sequence: TGTGCCAGCAGTTTTGGGACAGAGGCCTACGAGCAGTACTTC. This gives the protein CASSFGTEAYEQYF.

Concerning this clone itself: In the same sample, other DNA sequences code for this CDR3. J is TRBJ2-5 and V is TRBV5-6; 10 nucleotides agree with TRBD1. CDR3 length: 15 amino acids. After removal of 0 bases from V and 7 bases from J, the junction contained 6 bases not matched to a gene. The germline V gene encodes CDR1 SGHDT and CDR2 YYEEEE. The CDR3: CASSLGQGARGTQYF. CDR3 coding DNA: TGTGCCAGCAGCTTGGGACAGGGGGCGCGAGGGACCCAGTACTTC.

The chain combines TRBV4-2 with TRBJ2-3; 7 bases are a match to TRBD2. The CDR3 runs to 15 residues. The V and J ends lost 1 base and 3 bases, in that order; junction bases with no gene match: 4. CDR1 is LGHNA, CDR2 YNFKEQ, per germline. The CDR3 sequence is CASSQVERGTDTQYF. DNA of the CDR3: TGTGCCAGCAGCCAAGTCGAGCGGGGAACAGATACGCAGTATTTT.

This chain uses TRBV9 with TRBJ2-7, with TRBD1 matching 7 bases. The CDR3 has 15 residues. The germline V gene has CDR1 SGDLS and CDR2 YYNGEE. V trimming: 2 bases; J trimming: 1 base; junction bases outside the gene matches: 6. The CDR3 here is CASSVDRSISYEQYF. In nucleotides, the CDR3 is TGTGCCAGCAGCGTGGACAGGTCTATATCCTACGAGCAGTACTTC.

This sequence joins TRBV4-1 and TRBJ2-5; possible D gene TRBD2, 6 bases. This CDR3 region has 18 residues. CDR1 is MGHRA, CDR2 YSYEKL, per germline. V lost 2 bases to trimming and J lost 4 bases, with 23 bases between them. In DNA form, the CDR3 reads TGCGCCAGCAGCCAAACTACACCGGGACTCCCGGGGAGAGAGACCCAGTACTTC. The encoded protein is CASSQTTPGLPGRETQYF.